This paragraph covers one T cell receptor (beta chain) sequence. The data are from a study of cytomegalovirus exposure and HLA in healthy donors. Use of 60 Vbeta and 13 Jbeta primers characterized the PCR. TCRdb keeps only in-frame clones here, not all; method: immunoSEQ multiplex PCR. The table lists 150,000 to 200,000 clones, 86% of them singletons. Per germline, CDR1 SGHVS and CDR2 FNYEAQ. Trimming stripped 1 base from V and 3 bases from J, with 10 bases between. This CDR3 is 14 amino acids long. Sequenced input: PBMCs. This receptor was taken from a woman aged 18-30 years in good health and CMV-seronegative. The rearrangement joins TRBV7-6 to TRBJ2-7; possibly TRBD1 for D (6 bases). CDR3 region: CASSLEATGYEQYF. DNA for the CDR3: TGTGCCAGCAGCTTAGAAGCGACAGGCTACGAGCAGTACTTC.